Listed below are T cell receptor beta chains from one sample, sequenced in a study of monozygotic twins with inflammatory bowel disease. One entry per CDR3 protein, without DNA, is what TCRdb gives after re-calling the 5' RACE reads. In total, the table holds about 150,000 distinct CDR3 sequences. Sequencing was performed on blood. Receptors originate from a human donor with ulcerative colitis or Crohn's disease, or a healthy co-twin of an affected twin (not recorded which). The CDR3 runs from the conserved cysteine through the conserved F or W.

TRBV28	TRBJ1-1	CASNIRTVNTEAFF
TRBV5-1	TRBJ2-3	CASSLEGGTDTQYF
TRBV6-5	TRBJ2-7	CASSGPYEQYF
TRBV5-1	TRBJ2-3	CASSLNGRGDTQYF
TRBV6-1	TRBJ2-4	CASSEGSGQGADMQYF
TRBV5-1	TRBJ1-1	CASSSDQGVTEAFF
TRBV5-1	TRBJ2-7	CASSPDRRSSYEQYF
TRBV6-2/TRBV6-3	TRBJ2-6	CASSYTGGSGANVLTF
TRBV12-3/TRBV12-4	TRBJ2-5	CASSLAGGLQETQYF
TRBV7-2	TRBJ1-5	CASSANSNQPQHF
TRBV5-1	TRBJ2-3	CASSSGFPEGADTQYF
TRBV5-1	TRBJ2-1	CASSPDEANNEQFF
TRBV28	TRBJ1-1	CASSLHGRNTEAFF
TRBV27	TRBJ2-7	CASRAQLAGEYEQYF
TRBV21-1	TRBJ2-6	CASSKVAGGTELLSSGANVLTF
TRBV7-9	TRBJ2-7	CASSSAGQDIYEQYF
TRBV5-4	TRBJ1-1	CASSLAVSASNTEAFF
TRBV24-1	TRBJ2-7	CATSDTGTGGSEQYF
TRBV5-1	TRBJ1-5	CASSSGQGNQPQHF
TRBV29-1	TRBJ1-1	CSVPGQGASKEAFF
TRBV27	TRBJ1-6	CASRRQDSPLHF
TRBV27	TRBJ2-1	CASSYTDRGYNYNEQFF
TRBV7-2	TRBJ2-4	CASSPRDGTGYKNIQYF